The clone carrying this T cell receptor (beta chain) was found a few times. Its specificity is unknown. The sample belongs to a study of response to subunit inactivated influenza vaccine. Study observations and caveats: T cells newly recruited by each seasonal influenza vaccination are few, the authors suggested.

TCRdb passed the RT-PCR reads through MiXCR, listing each CDR3 protein once. The sample records 860,000 or so distinct CDR3 sequences, less than 25% being singletons. This CDR3 comprises 16 residues. Trimming at V came to 4 bases and at J to 6 bases, leaving 11 bases not matched to a gene. CDR1 and CDR2 from the germline V gene are ENHRY and SYGVKD. The sample was PBMCs from blood, taken more than 4 days after vaccination. This chain links TRBV10-3 with TRBJ2-3; the match to TRBD2 covers 9 bases. This sequence originates from a man in his fifties who received an inactivated influenza vaccine. CDR3 amino acids: CAISAVGSGSFDTQYF. The CDR3, as DNA: TGTGCCATCAGTGCGGTGGGTAGCGGGAGTTTTGATACGCAGTATTTT.